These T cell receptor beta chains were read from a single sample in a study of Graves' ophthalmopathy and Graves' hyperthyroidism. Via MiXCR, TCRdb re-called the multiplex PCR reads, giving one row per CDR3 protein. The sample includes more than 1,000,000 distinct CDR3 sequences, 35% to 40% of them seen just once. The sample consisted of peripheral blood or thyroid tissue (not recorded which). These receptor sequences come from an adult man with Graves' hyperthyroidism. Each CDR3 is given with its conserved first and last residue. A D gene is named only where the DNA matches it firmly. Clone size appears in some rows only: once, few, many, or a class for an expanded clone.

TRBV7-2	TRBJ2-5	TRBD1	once	TGTGCCAGCAGCTTAGCTCCGACAGGGGAAGAGACCCAGTACTTC	CASSLAPTGEETQYF
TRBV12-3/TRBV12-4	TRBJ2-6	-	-	TGTGCCAGCAGTTACGGCATGGCCAACGTCCTGACTTTC	CASSYGMANVLTF
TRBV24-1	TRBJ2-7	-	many	TGTGCCACCAGTGACCCTGGGAGGCCCTACGAGCAGTACTTC	CATSDPGRPYEQYF
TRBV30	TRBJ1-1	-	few	TGTGCCTGGAGTGCACGTTTGAACACTGAAGCTTTCTTT	CAWSARLNTEAFF
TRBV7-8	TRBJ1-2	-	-	TGTGCCAGCAGCCCTTCGCGGATAGGGTGGAACTATGGCTACACCTTC	CASSPSRIGWNYGYTF
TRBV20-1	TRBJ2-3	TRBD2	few	TGCAGTGCTGATCCGCGACTAGCGGGGGGGCAAGATACGCAGTATTTT	CSADPRLAGGQDTQYF
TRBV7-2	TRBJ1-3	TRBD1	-	TGTGCCAGCAGCTTAGCGGGACAGGGGCCTGGAAACACCATATATTTT	CASSLAGQGPGNTIYF
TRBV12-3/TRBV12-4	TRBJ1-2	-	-	TGTGCCAGCAGTCCATCCGGACAGTACTATGGCTACACCTTC	CASSPSGQYYGYTF
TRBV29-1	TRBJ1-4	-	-	TGCAGCGTTGGTATCGGAACTAGTGAAAAACTGTTTTTT	CSVGIGTSEKLFF
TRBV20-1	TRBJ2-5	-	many	TGCAGTGCCTCCCCGACAGGAAGTGTCCAAGAGACCCAGTACTTC	CSASPTGSVQETQYF
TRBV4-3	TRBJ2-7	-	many	TGCGCCAGCAGCTTTTTAAAGGGGTCGGGCGAGCAGTACTTC	CASSFLKGSGEQYF
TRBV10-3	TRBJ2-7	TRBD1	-	TGTGCCAGCAGTACAAGGACAGGGGCGTTCTACGAGCAGTACTTC	CASSTRTGAFYEQYF
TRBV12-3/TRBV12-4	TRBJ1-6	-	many	TGTGCCAGCAGTTTAACCTTGGAACACGCGGATTCACCCCTCCACTTT	CASSLTLEHADSPLHF
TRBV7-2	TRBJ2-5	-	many	TGTGCCAGCAGCTTAATGGAGACCCAGTACTTC	CASSLMETQYF
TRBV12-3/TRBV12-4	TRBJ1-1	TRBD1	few	TGTGCCAGCAGTTTGGGGACAGGGGCCACTGAAGCTTTCTTT	CASSLGTGATEAFF
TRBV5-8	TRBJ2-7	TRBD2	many	TGTGCCAGCAGCAGCGGGACGGTCGAGCAGTACTTC	CASSSGTVEQYF
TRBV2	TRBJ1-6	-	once	TGTGCCAGCTTATCGCTATTACCCCTCCACTTT	CASLSLLPLHF
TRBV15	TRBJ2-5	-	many	TGTGCCACCAGCAGGGACCTATGGGAGACCCAGTACTTC	CATSRDLWETQYF
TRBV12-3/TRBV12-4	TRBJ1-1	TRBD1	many	TGTGCCAGCAGTCATGGTGTTGGGACAGGGAACACTGAAGCTTTCTTT	CASSHGVGTGNTEAFF
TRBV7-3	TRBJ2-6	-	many	TGTGCCAGCAGCTCCCAGACCGGATCTGGGGCCAACGTCCTGACTTTC	CASSSQTGSGANVLTF
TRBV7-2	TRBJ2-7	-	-	TGTGCTAGAGACCCGACCGACTACGAGCAGTACTTC	CARDPTDYEQYF
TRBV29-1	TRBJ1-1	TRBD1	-	TGCAGCGTGGAGGGACAGGAGGTGCTCTTT	CSVEGQEVLF
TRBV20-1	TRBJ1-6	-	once	TGCAGTGCTCTCGGGGCCGCGGATTCACCCCTCCACTTT	CSALGAADSPLHF
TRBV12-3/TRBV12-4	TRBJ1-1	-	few	TGTGCCGGCAGGACGGCCATGAACACTGAAGCTTTCTTT	CAGRTAMNTEAFF
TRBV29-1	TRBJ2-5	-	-	TGCAGCGTTGATGGGTATTTGACTAGGGAGTCGGAGACCCAGTACTTC	CSVDGYLTRESETQYF
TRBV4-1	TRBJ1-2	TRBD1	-	TGCGCCAGCAGCCAAGCCGGGACAGGGGATGGCTACACCTTC	CASSQAGTGDGYTF
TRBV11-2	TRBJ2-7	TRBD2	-	TGTGCCAGCAGAGCGGGAGGGGAGCAGTACTTC	CASRAGGEQYF
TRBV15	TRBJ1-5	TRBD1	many	TGTGCCACCAGCAGAATGGGGACAGATCAGCCCCAGCATTTT	CATSRMGTDQPQHF
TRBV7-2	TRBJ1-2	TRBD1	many	TGTGCCAGCAGCTTAGGCGGGACAGGGGCGGCTAACTATGGCTACACCTTC	CASSLGGTGAANYGYTF
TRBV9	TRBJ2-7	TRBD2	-	TGTGCCGGAGCGGGAGGGCCGTACGAGCAGTACTTC	CAGAGGPYEQYF
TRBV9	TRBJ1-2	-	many	TGTGCCAGCAGCGAACCAAATGGGTTAAGCTATGGCTACACCTTC	CASSEPNGLSYGYTF
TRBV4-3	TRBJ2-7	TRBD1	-	TGCGCCAGCAGGCGAACTGCCGGGACAGGGGGTAACTACGAGCAGTACTTC	CASRRTAGTGGNYEQYF
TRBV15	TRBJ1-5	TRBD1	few	TGTGCCACCAGCAGAGATTCAGGGGGCCCCCAGCATTTT	CATSRDSGGPQHF
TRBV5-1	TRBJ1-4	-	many	TGCGCCAGCAGCCAGGATACGGAAAAACTGTTTTTT	CASSQDTEKLFF
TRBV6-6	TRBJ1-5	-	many	TGTGCCAGCAGGGACAGCCGAAATCAGCCCCAGCATTTT	CASRDSRNQPQHF
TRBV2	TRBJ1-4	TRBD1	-	TGTGCCAGCAGTTCCGGACAGGGGCGGGCAACTAATGAAAAACTGTTTTTT	CASSSGQGRATNEKLFF
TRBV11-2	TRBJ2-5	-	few	TGTGCCAGCAGCTTAGATTTCGGGGTCCAAGAGACCCAGTACTTC	CASSLDFGVQETQYF
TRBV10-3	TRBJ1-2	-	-	TGTGCCAGCAGTTACGGACCTTATGGCTACACCTTC	CASSYGPYGYTF
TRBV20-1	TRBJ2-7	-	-	TGCAGTGCTAGTGGTGATCTTGATCCAAATGACGAGCAGTACTTC	CSASGDLDPNDEQYF
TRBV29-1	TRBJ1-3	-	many	TGCAGCGTTGACGGGGGGCTCGGAAACACCATATATTTT	CSVDGGLGNTIYF
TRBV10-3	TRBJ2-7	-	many	TGTGCCATCAGGGACCAAAACACCGGGCAGTACTTC	CAIRDQNTGQYF
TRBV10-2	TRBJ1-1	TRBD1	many	TGCGCCAGCAGTGATCGGGGGGAACAGGGGGCTTTCTTT	CASSDRGEQGAFF
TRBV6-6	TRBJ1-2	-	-	TGTGCCATTGGGGGGGCCTATGGCTACACCTTC	CAIGGAYGYTF
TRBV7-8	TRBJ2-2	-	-	TGTGCCAGCAGCCAAGATTCCCTCACCCGGGAGCTGTTTTTT	CASSQDSLTRELFF
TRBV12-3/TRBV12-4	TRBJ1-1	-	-	TGTGCCAGCAGTTCCGGGGCCGACAGGAACACTGAAGCTTTCTTT	CASSSGADRNTEAFF
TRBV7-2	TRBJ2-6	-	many	TGTGCCAGCAGCTTAGCGCCCAGGTCACCTGGGGCCAACGTCCTGACTTTC	CASSLAPRSPGANVLTF
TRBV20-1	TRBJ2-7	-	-	TGCAGTGCTAGAAGAGGGGGAAGCTCCTACGAGCAGTACTTC	CSARRGGSSYEQYF
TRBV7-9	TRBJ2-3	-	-	TGTGCCAGCAGCTTAGATGATGGGGGGCAGTATTTT	CASSLDDGGQYF
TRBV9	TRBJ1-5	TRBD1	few	TGTGCCAGCAGCGCCACAGGGGAGAGCAATCAGCCCCAGCATTTT	CASSATGESNQPQHF
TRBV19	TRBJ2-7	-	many	TGTGCCAGTAGTATATCCCCAGCGGGCGAGCAGTACTTC	CASSISPAGEQYF
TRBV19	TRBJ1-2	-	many	TGTGCCAGCAGAGGGGCTAACTATGGCTACACCTTC	CASRGANYGYTF
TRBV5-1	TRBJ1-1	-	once	TGCGCCAGCAGCTACATACAGGGCACTGAAGCTTTCTTT	CASSYIQGTEAFF
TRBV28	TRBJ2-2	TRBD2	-	TGTGCCAGCAGTCCCCCCTGGGGGGGGAACACCGGGGAGCTGTTTTTT	CASSPPWGGNTGELFF
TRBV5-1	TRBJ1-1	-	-	TGCGCCAGCAGCTCGGGACTCCTAACTAACACTGAAGCTTTCTTT	CASSSGLLTNTEAFF
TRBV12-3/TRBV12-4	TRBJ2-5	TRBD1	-	TGTGCCAGCAGTTCGGACAGGGTAGGAGAGACCCAGTACTTC	CASSSDRVGETQYF